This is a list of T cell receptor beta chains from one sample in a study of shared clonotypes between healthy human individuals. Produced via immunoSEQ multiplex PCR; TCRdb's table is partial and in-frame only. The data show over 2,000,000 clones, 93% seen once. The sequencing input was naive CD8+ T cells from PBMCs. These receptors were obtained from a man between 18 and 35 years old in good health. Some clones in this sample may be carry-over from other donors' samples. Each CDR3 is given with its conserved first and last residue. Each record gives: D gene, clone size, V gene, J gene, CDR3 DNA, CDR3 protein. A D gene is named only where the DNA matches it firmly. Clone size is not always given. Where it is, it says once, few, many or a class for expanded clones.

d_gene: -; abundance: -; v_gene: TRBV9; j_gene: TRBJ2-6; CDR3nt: TGTGCCAGCAGCGCGTCGCCGCGAGCCAACGTCCTGACTTTC; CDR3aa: CASSASPRANVLTF
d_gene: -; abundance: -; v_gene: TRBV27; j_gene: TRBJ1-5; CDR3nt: TGTGCCAGCAGGACCCGGGACGGTCAGCCCCAGCATTTT; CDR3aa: CASRTRDGQPQHF
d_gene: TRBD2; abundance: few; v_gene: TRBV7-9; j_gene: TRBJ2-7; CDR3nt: TGTGCCAGCGGATTTAGCGGGAGTGGAGACGAGCAGTACTTC; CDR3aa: CASGFSGSGDEQYF
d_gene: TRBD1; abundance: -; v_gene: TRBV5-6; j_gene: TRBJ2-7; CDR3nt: TGTGCCAGCAGCCCTTCGAATACAGGGGACGAGCAGTACTTC; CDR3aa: CASSPSNTGDEQYF
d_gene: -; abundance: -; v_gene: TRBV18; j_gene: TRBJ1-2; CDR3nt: TGTGCCAGCACCCCATTAAAATCAACCATCCGGGACAAAATACGAAACTATGGCTACACCTTC; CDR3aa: CASTPLKSTIRDKIRNYGYTF
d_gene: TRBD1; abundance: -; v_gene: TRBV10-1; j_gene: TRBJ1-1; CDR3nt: TGCGCCAGCAGTACAGGGGGCTCCACTGAAGCTTTCTTT; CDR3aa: CASSTGGSTEAFF
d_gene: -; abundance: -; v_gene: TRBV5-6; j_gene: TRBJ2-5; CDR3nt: TGTGCCAGCAGCGTATTTAGTTCCCCGGACAGAGAAGAGACCCAGTACTTC; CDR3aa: CASSVFSSPDREETQYF
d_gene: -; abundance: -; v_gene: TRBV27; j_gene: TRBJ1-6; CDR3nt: TGTGCCAGCAGAGTGATGGCGAATTCACCCCTCCACTTT; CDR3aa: CASRVMANSPLHF
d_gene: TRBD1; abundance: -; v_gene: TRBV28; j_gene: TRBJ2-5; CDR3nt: TGTGCCAGCCGATCCGGGACAGAAGAGACCCAGTACTTC; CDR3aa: CASRSGTEETQYF
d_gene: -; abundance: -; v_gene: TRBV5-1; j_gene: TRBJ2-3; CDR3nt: TGCGCCAGCAGCCCCGACGAGGGAGACACAGATACGCAGTATTTT; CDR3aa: CASSPDEGDTDTQYF
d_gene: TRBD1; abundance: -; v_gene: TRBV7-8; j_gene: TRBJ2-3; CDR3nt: TGTGCCAGCAGCGTAAGACCGGACAGGGACACAGATACGCAGTATTTT; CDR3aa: CASSVRPDRDTDTQYF
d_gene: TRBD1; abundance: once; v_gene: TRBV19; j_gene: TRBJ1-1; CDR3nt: TGTGCCAGTACGGGACAGGGAACAGTAAGAACCGCTGAAGCTTTCTTT; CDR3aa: CASTGQGTVRTAEAFF
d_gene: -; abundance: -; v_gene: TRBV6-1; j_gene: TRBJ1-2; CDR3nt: TGTGCCAGCAGTGCCGATCGGAGCCACCCTATTAACTATGGCTACACCTTC; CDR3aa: CASSADRSHPINYGYTF
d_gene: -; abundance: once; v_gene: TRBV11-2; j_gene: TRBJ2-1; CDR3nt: TGTGCCAGCAGCCCCGCACGGGGGACTTTGTTCTTC; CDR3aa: CASSPARGTLFF
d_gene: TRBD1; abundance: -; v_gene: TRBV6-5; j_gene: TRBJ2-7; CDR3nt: TGTGCCAGCAGTCCCAGGACAGGGGGGTCCTACGAGCAGTACTTC; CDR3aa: CASSPRTGGSYEQYF
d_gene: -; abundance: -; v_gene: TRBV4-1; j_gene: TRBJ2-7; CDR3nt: TGCGCCAGCAGCCAAGATAGGGGACGGACTTTCTACGAGCAGTACTTC; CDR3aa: CASSQDRGRTFYEQYF
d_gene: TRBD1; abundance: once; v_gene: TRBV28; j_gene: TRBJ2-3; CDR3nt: TGTGCCAGCAGTCGGACAGGGGCGACAGATACGCAGTATTTT; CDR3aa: CASSRTGATDTQYF
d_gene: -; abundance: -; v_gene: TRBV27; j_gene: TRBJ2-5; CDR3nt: TGTGCCAGCAGTCGACGACCTAACGGACGGATGGCGTGGGAGACCCAGTACTTC; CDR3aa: CASSRRPNGRMAWETQYF
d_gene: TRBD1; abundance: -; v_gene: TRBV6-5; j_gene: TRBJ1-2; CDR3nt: TGTGCCAGCAGTTACCAGGGACAGGGAAGGAGCGGAGGCTACACCTTC; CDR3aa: CASSYQGQGRSGGYTF
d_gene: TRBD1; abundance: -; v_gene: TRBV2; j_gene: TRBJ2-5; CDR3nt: TGTGCCAGCAGCGAAGGACAGGGGGCAGGGGAGACCCAGTACTTC; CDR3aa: CASSEGQGAGETQYF
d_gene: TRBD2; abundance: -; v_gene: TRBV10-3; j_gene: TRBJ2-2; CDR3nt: TGTGCCATCAGTGAATCGGGGGGGTTCACCGGGGAGCTGTTTTTT; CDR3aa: CAISESGGFTGELFF
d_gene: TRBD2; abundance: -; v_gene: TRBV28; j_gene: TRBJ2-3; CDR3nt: TGTGCCAGCAGCTACCGAGCGGGAGATGGGACAGATACGCAGTATTTT; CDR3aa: CASSYRAGDGTDTQYF
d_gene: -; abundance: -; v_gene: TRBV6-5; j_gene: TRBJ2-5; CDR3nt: TGTGCCAGCAGTTCAAGCGGAACGACCCCGGAGACCCAGTACTTC; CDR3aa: CASSSSGTTPETQYF
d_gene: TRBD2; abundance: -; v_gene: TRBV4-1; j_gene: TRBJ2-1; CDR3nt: TGCGCCAGCAGCCAAGCCCCAACTAGCGGGGAAAATGAGCAGTTCTTC; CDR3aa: CASSQAPTSGENEQFF
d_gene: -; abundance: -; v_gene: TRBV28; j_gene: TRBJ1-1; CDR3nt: TGTGCCAGCAGTTTACGGTTCCCGAACACTGAAGCTTTCTTT; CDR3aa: CASSLRFPNTEAFF
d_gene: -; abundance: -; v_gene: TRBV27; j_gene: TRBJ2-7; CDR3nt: TGTGCCAGCAGTTTATTATCCCCGGTGGGGGTAAGCTACGAGCAGTACTTC; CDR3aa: CASSLLSPVGVSYEQYF
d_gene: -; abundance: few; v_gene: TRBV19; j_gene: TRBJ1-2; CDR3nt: TGTGCCAGTAGCCCAGGGGTCTATGGCTACACCTTC; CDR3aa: CASSPGVYGYTF
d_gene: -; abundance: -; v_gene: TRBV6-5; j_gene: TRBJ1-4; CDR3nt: TGTGCCAGCAGCGAACAGGGTCGGGAAAAACTGTTTTTT; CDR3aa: CASSEQGREKLFF
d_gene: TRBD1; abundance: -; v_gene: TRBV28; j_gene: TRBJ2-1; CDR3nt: TGTGCCAGCAGCCGGACAGGGGCTAACAATGAGCAGTTCTTC; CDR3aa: CASSRTGANNEQFF
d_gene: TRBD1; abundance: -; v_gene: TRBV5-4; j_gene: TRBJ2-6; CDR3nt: TGTGCCAGCAGCCCCCCTGGGACAGTCCCCTCTGGGGCCAACGTCCTGACTTTC; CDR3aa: CASSPPGTVPSGANVLTF
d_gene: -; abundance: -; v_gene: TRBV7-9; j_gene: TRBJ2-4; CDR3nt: TGTGCCGGAGATCCTGCGTCCAAAAACATTCAGTACTTC; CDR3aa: CAGDPASKNIQYF
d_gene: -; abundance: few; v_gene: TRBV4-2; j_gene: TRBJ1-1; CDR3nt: TGTGCCAGCAGCTCACCCGGGCAGTCTAACACTGAAGCTTTCTTT; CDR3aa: CASSSPGQSNTEAFF
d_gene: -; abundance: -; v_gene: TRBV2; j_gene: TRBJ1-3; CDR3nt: TGTGCCAGCAGTGAAGTGGGGTACTCTGGAAACACCATATATTTT; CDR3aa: CASSEVGYSGNTIYF
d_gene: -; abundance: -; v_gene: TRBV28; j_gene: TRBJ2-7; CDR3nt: TGTGCCAGCAGTTTGGGACCTATGCTCGGGGAGCAGTACTTC; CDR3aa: CASSLGPMLGEQYF
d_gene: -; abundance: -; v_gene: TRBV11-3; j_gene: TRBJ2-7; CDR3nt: TGTGCCAGCAGCTTGGGACGGACCTCCTACGAGCAGTACTTC; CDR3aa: CASSLGRTSYEQYF
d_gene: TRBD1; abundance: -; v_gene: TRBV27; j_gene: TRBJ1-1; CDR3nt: TGTGCCAGCAGTCCGTCAGGGGGGAGGAGTACTGAAGCTTTCTTT; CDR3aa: CASSPSGGRSTEAFF
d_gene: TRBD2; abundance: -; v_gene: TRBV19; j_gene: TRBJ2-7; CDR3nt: TGTGCCAGTAGTATCAGCGGGAGGGAATCCTACGAGCAGTACTTC; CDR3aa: CASSISGRESYEQYF
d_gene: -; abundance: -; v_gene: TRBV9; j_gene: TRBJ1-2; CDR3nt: TGTGCCAGCAGCGCAGGAGACACGGACCGAAGGTCCCGTTCCTATGGCTACACCTTC; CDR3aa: CASSAGDTDRRSRSYGYTF
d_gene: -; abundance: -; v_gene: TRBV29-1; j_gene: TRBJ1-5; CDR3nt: TGCAGCGAGTTGGGTCCTCCGGATCAGCCCCAGCATTTT; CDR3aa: CSELGPPDQPQHF
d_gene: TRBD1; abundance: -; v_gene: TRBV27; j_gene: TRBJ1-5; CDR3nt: TGTGCCAGCAGTCGTGACAGGGGACGCAATCAGCCCCAGCATTTT; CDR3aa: CASSRDRGRNQPQHF
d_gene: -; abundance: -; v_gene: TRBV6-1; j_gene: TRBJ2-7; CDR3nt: TGTGCCAGCACCCAGATCCCCTTCGAGCAGTACTTC; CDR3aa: CASTQIPFEQYF
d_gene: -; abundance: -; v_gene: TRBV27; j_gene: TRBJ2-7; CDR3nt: TGTGCCAGCAGTTCCTACACAGGCGAAAGCTCCTACGAGCAGTACTTC; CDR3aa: CASSSYTGESSYEQYF
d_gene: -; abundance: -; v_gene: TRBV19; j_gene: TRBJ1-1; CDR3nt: TGTGCCAGTAGTATAGATCTAGAGGGTCGGAGGGCTTTCTTT; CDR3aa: CASSIDLEGRRAFF
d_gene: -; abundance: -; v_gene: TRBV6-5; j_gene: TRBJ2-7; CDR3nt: TGTGCCAGCAGTTACTCGACCTTCTACGAGCAGTACTTC; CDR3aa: CASSYSTFYEQYF
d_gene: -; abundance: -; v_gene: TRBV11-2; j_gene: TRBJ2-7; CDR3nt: TGTGCCAGCAGCTTAGTGGGGGCGGGAGACGAGCAGTACTTC; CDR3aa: CASSLVGAGDEQYF
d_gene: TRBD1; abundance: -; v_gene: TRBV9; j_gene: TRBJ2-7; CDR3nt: TGTGCCAGCAGCATAACCGGGACAGACGACGAGCAGTACTTC; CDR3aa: CASSITGTDDEQYF
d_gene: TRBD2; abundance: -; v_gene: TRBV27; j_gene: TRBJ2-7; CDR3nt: TGTGCCAGCAGTTTGGGGGGGAGGTACGAGCAGTACTTC; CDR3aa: CASSLGGRYEQYF
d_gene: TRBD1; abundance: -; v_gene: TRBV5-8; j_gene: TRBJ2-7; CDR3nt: TGTGCCAGCAGCTTGGGGGACAGATCCTACGAGCAGTACTTC; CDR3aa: CASSLGDRSYEQYF
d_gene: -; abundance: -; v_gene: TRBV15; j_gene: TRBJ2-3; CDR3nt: TGTGCCACCAGCAGAAGACAGGGCACAGATACGCAGTATTTT; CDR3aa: CATSRRQGTDTQYF
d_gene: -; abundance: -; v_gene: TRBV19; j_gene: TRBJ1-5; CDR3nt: TGTGCCAGTAGCCTATCCCCGACGCGGCCCCAGCATTTT; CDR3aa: CASSLSPTRPQHF
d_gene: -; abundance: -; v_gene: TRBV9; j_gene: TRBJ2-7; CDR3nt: TGTGCCAGCAGCGTAGCGGGAGCTTTCTACGAGCAGTACTTC; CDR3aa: CASSVAGAFYEQYF
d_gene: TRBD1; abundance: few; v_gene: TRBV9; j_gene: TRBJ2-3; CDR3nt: TGTGCCAGCAGCCCATTGGGACAGAGAGTAACAGATACGCAGTATTTT; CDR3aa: CASSPLGQRVTDTQYF
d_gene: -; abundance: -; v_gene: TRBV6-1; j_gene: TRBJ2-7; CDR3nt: TGTGCCAGCAGTGAACTAGGGGCTGGGTCGGCCTACGAGCAGTACTTC; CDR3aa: CASSELGAGSAYEQYF